Following are 4 T cell receptor beta chains from one sample sequenced in a study of T-cell memory formation after mild COVID-19. TCRdb recomputed calls from the 5' RACE reads with MiXCR, one row per CDR3 protein. The data hold tens of thousands of distinct CDR3 sequences, with about 7.3% observed a single time. Specimen: PBMCs or a T cell subset sorted from them (not recorded which). Source of these receptors: a man younger than 35 who had mild COVID-19 (a few samples of this study predate the infection). Cell type and time point are not known.

The chain joins TRBV5-1 to TRBJ1-1; 9 bases match TRBD1. CDR1 and CDR2 (germline): SGHRS, YFSETQ. The CDR3 is 13 amino acids. The V segment lost 5 bases and the J segment 3 bases; nucleotides outside the gene matches: 2. The CDR3 here is CASRGQGHTEAFF. The CDR3 nucleotides read TGCGCCAGCAGAGGACAGGGGCACACTGAAGCTTTCTTT.

The V gene is TRBV18, the J gene TRBJ2-7; D gene uncertain. V was trimmed by 3 bases and J by 4 bases, leaving 10 bases between them. The CDR3 is 13 residues long. Germline loops: CDR1 KGHSH, CDR2 LQKENI. The CDR3: CASSPGEEYEQYV. The CDR3 nucleotides read TGTGCCAGCTCACCCGGCGAGGAATACGAGCAGTACGTC.

This clonotype was found a few times. The J gene is TRBJ2-3, the V gene TRBV6-6, with D hard to call. This CDR3 region has 12 residues. V shed 5 bases and J shed 9 bases, with 12 bases lying between them. CDR1 and CDR2 from the germline V gene are MNHNY and SVGAGI (reference sequence). The CDR3 reads CASSPKVPTQYF. DNA for the CDR3: TGTGCCAGCAGTCCTAAGGTCCCCACGCAGTATTTT.

This clonotype was seen a handful of times. V is TRBV11-2 and J is TRBJ2-1, with D uncertain. The CDR3 sequence is 13 residues long. Between the trimmed V and J ends, which lost 0 bases and 6 bases, there was a span of 6 bases. Germline assignment: CDR1 SGHAT and CDR2 FQNNGV. The CDR3, as DNA: TGTGCCAGCAGCTTAGATAACGGCAATGAGCAGTTCTTC. Translated: CASSLDNGNEQFF.